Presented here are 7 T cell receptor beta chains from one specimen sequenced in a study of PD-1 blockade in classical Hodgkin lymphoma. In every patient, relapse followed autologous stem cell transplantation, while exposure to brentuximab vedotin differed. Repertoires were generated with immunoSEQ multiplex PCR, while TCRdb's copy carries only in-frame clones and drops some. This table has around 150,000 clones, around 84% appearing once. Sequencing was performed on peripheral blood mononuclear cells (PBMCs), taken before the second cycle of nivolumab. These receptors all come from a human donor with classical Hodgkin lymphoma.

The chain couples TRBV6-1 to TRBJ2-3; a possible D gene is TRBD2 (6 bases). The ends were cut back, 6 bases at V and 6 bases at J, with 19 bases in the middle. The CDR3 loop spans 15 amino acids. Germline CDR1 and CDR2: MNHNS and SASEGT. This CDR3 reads CASRKALLAVDTQYF. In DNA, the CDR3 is TGTGCCAGCAGGAAGGCCCTACTAGCCGTGGATACGCAGTATTTT.

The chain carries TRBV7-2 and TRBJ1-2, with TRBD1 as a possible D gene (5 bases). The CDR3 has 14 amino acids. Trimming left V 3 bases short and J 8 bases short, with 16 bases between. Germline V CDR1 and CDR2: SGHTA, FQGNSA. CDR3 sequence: CASSFSREGGGYTF. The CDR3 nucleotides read TGTGCCAGCAGCTTCTCCAGGGAAGGAGGAGGCTACACCTTC.

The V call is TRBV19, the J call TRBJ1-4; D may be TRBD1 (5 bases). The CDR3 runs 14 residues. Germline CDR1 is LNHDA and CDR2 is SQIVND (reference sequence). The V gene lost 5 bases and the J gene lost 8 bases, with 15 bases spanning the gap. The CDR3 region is CASSSDSLWEKLFF. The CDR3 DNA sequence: TGTGCCAGTAGTTCCGACAGCCTTTGGGAAAAACTGTTTTTT.

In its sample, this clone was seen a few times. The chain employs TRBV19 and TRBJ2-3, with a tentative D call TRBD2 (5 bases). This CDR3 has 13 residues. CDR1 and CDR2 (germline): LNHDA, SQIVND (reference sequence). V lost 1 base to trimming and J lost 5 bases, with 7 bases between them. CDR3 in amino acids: CASSIGSGDTQYF. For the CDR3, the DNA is TGTGCCAGTAGTATAGGGAGCGGAGATACGCAGTATTTT.

CDR3 amino acids: CASSGTSGGASYNEQFF. CDR3 in DNA: TGCGCCAGCAGCGGGACTAGCGGGGGGGCCTCGTACAATGAGCAGTTCTTC. This chain joins TRBV5-1 and TRBJ2-1; 16 nucleotides align to TRBD2. CDR1 and CDR2 (germline): SGHRS, YFSETQ. The CDR3 sequence is 17 residues long. The V gene end was trimmed by 4 bases and the J gene end by 4 bases; junction bases not matched to a gene: 5.

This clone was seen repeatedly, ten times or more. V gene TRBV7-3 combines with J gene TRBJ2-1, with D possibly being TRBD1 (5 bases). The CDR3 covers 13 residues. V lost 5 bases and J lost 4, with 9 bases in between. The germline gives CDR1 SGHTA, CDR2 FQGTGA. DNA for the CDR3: TGTGCCAGCAGCCAGGGCTCTTACAATGAGCAGTTCTTC. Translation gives CASSQGSYNEQFF.

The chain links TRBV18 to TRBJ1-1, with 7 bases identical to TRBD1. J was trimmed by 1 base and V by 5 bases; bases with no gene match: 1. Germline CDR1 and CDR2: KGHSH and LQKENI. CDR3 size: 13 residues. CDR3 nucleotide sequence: TGTGCCAGCTCAGGGGACAGGAACACTGAAGCTTTCTTT. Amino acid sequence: CASSGDRNTEAFF.